This entry describes one T cell receptor (beta chain). Arm-PCR of CDR3 regions with iRepertoire HTBI primers generated TCR beta libraries. TCRdb re-derived calls from the multiplex PCR reads in MiXCR, one entry per CDR3 protein. Of about 540,000 distinct CDR3 sequences in the sample, less than 15% were seen once. This sample is part of a study of regulatory T cells in long-lasting Graves disease. CDR3 length: 14 residues. The junction had 6 bases not matched to a gene; V was cut back by 4 bases and J by 5 bases. From germline, CDR1 is SEHNR and CDR2 FQNEAQ (reference sequence). This sample's time point: newly diagnosed GD, antithyroid drugs for less than 3 months. Extracted RNA from PBMCs served as the source of the TCR library. Graves' disease diagnosis was established per American Thyroid Association guidelines. Separately, the same data were catalogued under a study of T cells in Graves' hyperthyroidism and ophthalmopathy.

The source of this sequence is a man aged 25-45 years with Graves disease. The gene calls are TRBV7-9 and TRBJ1-2; 8 nucleotides align to TRBD1. Specimen: peripheral blood mononuclear cells (PBMCs), collected at new diagnosis, from a patient treated with antithyroid drugs. The CDR3 DNA follows: TGTGCCAGCAGCTCCCAGGGGGCTCCATATGGCTACACCTTC. Encoded protein: CASSSQGAPYGYTF.